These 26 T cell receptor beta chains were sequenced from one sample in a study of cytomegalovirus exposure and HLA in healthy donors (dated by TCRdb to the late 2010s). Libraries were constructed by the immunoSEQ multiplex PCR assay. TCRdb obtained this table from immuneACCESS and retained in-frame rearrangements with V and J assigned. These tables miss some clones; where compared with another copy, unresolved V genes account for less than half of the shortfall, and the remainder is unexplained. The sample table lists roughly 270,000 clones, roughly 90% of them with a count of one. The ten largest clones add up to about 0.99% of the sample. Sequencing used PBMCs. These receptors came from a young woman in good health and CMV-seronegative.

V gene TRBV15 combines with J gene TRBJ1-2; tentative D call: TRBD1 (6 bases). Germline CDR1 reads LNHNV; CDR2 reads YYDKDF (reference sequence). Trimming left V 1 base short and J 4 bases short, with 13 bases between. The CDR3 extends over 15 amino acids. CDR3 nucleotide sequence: TGTGCCACCAGCAGAGTGGGGGACAAAGGCTATGGCTACACCTTC. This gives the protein CATSRVGDKGYGYTF.

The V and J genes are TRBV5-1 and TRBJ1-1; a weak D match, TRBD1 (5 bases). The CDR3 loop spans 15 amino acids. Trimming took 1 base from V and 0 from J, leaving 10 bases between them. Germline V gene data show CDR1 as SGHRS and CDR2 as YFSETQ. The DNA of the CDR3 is TGCGCCAGCAGCTTGATGACAGATATGAACACTGAAGCTTTCTTT. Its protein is CASSLMTDMNTEAFF.

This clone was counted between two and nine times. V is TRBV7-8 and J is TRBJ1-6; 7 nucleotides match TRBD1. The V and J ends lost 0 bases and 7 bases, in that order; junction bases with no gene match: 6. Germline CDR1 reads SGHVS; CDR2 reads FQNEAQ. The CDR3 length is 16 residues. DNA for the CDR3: TGTGCCAGCAGCTTAGCCCGGACAGGTTGGAATTCACCCCTCCACTTT. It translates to CASSLARTGWNSPLHF.

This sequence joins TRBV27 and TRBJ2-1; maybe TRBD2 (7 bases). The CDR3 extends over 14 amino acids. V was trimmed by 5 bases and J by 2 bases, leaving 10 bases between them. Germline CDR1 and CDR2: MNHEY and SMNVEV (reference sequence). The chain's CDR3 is CASSRGGTYNEQFF. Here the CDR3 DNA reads TGTGCCAGCAGTAGGGGGGGCACCTACAATGAGCAGTTCTTC.

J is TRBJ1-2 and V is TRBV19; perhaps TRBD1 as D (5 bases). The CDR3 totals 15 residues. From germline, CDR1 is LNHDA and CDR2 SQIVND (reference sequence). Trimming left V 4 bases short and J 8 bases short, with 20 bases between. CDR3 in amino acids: CASSSAGVSTGGYTF. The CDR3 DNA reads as TGTGCCAGTAGTAGCGCGGGGGTCTCAACGGGAGGCTACACCTTC. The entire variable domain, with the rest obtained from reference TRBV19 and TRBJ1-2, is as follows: DGGITQSPKYLFRKEGQNVTLSCEQNLNHDAMYWYRQDPGQGLRLIYYSQIVNDFQKGDIAEGYSVSREKKESFPLTVTSAQKNPTAFYLCASSSAGVSTGGYTFGSGTRLTVV.

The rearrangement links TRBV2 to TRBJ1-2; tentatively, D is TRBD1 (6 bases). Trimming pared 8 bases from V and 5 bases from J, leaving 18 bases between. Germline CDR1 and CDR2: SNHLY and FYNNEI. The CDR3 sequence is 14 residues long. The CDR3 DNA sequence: TGTGCCAGCCGCGGAGGGGGGGGCGGTTATGGCTACACCTTC. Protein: CASRGGGGGYGYTF. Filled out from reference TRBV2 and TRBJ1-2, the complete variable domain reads EPEVTQTPSHQVTQMGQEVILRCVPISNHLYFYWYRQILGQKVEFLVSFYNNEISEKSEIFDDQFSVERPDGSNFTLKIRSTKLEDSAMYFCASRGGGGGYGYTFGSGTRLTVV.

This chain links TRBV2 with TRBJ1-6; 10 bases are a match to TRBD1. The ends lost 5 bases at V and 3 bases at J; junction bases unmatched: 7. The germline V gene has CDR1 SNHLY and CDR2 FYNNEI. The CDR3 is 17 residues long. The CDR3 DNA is TGTGCCAGCAGTAATCCGGGACAGGGGTTCTATAATTCACCCCTCCACTTT. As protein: CASSNPGQGFYNSPLHF.

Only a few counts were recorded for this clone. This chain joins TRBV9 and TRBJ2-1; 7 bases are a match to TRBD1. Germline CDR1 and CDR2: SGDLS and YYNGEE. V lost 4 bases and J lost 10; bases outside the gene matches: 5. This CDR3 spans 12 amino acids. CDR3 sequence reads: CASSPTGVEQFF. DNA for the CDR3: TGTGCCAGCAGCCCTACAGGGGTGGAGCAGTTCTTC.

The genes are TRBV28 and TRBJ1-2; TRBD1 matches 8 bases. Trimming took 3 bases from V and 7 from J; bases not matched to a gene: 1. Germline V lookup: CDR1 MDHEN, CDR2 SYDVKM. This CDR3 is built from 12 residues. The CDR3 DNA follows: TGTGCCAGCAGTTTCAGGGGGCGTGGCTACACCTTC. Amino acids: CASSFRGRGYTF.

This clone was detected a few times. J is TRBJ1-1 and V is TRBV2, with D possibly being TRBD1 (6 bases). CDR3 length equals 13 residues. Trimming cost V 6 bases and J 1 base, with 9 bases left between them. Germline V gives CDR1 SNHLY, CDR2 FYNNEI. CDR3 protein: CASRWDKNTEAFF. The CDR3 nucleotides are TGTGCCAGCAGGTGGGACAAGAACACTGAAGCTTTCTTT.

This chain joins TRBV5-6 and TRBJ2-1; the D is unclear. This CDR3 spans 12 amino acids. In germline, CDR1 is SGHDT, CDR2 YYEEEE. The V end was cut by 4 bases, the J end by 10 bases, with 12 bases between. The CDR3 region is CASSRWATEQFF. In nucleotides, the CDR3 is TGTGCCAGCAGCCGATGGGCCACAGAGCAGTTCTTC.

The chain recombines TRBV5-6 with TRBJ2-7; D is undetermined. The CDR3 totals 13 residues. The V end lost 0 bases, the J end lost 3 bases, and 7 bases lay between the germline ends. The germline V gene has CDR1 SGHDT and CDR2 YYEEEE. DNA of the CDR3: TGTGCCAGCAGCTTGGGCACCGGCTACGAGCAGTACTTC. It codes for CASSLGTGYEQYF.

The chain's CDR3 is CASSSEARNSPLHF. In DNA form, the CDR3 reads TGTGCCAGCAGTTCTGAGGCGCGGAATTCACCCCTCCACTTT. The chain recombines TRBV13 with TRBJ1-6, with D hard to call. CDR1 PRHDT and CDR2 FYEKMQ come from the germline V gene (reference sequence). Trimming removed 6 bases at V and 7 bases at J, with 13 bases between. CDR3 size: 14 residues.

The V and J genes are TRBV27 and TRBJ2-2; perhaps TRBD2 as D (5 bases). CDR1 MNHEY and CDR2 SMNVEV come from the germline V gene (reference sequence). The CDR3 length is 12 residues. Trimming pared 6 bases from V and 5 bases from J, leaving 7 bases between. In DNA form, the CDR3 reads TGTGCCAGCAGGACGGGGACCGGGGAGCTGTTTTTT. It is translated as CASRTGTGELFF.

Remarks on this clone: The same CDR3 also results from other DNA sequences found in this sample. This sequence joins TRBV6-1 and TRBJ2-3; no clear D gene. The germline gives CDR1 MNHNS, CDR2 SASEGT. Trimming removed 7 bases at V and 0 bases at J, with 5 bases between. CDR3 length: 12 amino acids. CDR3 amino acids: CASTSSTDTQYF. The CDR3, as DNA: TGTGCCAGCACTTCTAGCACAGATACGCAGTATTTT.

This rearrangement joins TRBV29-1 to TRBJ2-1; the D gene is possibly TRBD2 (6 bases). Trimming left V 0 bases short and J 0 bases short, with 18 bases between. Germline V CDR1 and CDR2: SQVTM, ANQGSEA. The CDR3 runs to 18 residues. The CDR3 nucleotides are TGCAGCGTTGAAGATCAGTTGGGACGGGAGAGCTCCTACAATGAGCAGTTCTTC. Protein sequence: CSVEDQLGRESSYNEQFF.

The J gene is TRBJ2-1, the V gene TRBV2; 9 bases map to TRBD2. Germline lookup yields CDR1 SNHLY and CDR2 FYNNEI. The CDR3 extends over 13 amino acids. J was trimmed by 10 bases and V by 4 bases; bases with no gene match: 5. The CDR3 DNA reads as TGTGCCAGCAGTGGGGAACTAGCGGGCGAGCAGTTCTTC. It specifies CASSGELAGEQFF.

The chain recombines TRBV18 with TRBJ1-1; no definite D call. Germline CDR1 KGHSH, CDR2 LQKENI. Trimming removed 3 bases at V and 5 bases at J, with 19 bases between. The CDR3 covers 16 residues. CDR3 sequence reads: CASSPKAGFVWTEAFF. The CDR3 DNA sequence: TGTGCCAGCTCACCTAAGGCGGGCTTCGTATGGACTGAAGCTTTCTTT.

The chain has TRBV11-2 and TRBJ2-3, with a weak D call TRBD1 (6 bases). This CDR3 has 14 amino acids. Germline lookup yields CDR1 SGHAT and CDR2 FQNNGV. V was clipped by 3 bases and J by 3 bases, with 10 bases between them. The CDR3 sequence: CASSLSQGTDTQYF. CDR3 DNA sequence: TGTGCCAGCAGCTTGAGTCAGGGGACAGATACGCAGTATTTT.

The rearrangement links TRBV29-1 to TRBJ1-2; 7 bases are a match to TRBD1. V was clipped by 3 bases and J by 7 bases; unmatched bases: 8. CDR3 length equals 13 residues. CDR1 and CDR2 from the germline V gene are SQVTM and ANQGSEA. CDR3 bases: TGCAGCGTTGATACAGGGGAACGGGCTGGCTACACCTTC. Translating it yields CSVDTGERAGYTF. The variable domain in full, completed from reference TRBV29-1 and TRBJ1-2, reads SAVISQKPSRDICQRGTSLTIQCQVDSQVTMMFWYRQQPGQSLTLIATANQGSEATYESGFVIDKFPISRPNLTFSTLTVSNMSPEDSSIYLCSVDTGERAGYTFGSGTRLTVV.

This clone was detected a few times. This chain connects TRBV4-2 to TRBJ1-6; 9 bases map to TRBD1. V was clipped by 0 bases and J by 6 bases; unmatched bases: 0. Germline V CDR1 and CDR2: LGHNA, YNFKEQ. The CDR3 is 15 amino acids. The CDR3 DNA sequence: TGTGCCAGCAGCCAAGAGGGACAGGGTAATTCACCCCTCCACTTT. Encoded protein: CASSQEGQGNSPLHF.

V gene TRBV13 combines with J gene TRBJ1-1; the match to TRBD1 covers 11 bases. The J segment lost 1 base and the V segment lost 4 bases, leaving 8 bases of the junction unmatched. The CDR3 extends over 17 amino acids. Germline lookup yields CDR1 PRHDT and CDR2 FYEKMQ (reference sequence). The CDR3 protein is CASSYLIGTGGNTEAFF. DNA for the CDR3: TGTGCCAGCAGCTACCTAATTGGGACAGGGGGGAACACTGAAGCTTTCTTT.

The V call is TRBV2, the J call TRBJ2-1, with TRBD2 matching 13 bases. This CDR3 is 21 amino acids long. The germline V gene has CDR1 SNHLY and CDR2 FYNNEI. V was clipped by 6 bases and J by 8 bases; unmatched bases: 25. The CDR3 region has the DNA TGTGCCAGCAGACTTAGGACAGATGGACTAGCGGGAGATAGAGTCGTCGATGAGCAGTTCTTC. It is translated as CASRLRTDGLAGDRVVDEQFF.

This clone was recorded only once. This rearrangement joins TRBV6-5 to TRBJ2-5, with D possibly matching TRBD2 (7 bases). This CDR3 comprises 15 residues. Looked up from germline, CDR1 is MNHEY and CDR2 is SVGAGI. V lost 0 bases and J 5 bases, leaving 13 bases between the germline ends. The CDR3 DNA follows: TGTGCCAGCAGTTACTCTGGAGGGGGGGCGGAGACCCAGTACTTC. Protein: CASSYSGGGAETQYF.

CDR3 coding DNA: TGTGCCAGCAGTGAACCTGGCCCTTTTTATTCAGATACGCAGTATTTT. This sequence encodes CASSEPGPFYSDTQYF. The chain links TRBV25-1 to TRBJ2-3; D not certain. The V gene's germline CDR1 is MGHDK and CDR2 SYGVNS. The CDR3 has 16 residues. Trimming removed 2 bases at V and 4 bases at J, with 16 bases between.

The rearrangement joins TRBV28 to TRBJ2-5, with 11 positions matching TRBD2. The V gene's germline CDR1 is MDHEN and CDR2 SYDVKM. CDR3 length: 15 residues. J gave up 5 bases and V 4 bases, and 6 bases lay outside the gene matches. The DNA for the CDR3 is TGTGCCAGCAGTTCGGGACTAGCGGAGCAGGAGACCCAGTACTTC. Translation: CASSSGLAEQETQYF.